This T cell receptor beta chain was retrieved from a study of CD8+CD57+ T cells in acquired aplastic anemia. Background on the study: The average for DNA from sorted CD4+ and CD8+ cells was 3 to 3.5 ug.

By flow cytometry, patients selected for sequencing had shown an expansion of CD8+CD57+ cells. The study's findings and limits: Patients were compared with controls for CD8+ Simpson's diversity, and no significant difference emerged. Patients and controls were found to share twenty-nine CD8+ CDR3 sequences.

CDR3 and TCR beta VDJ profiling relied on a genomic DNA template. Using its own MiXCR run on the reads, TCRdb lists one record per CDR3 protein. The table shows about 180,000 distinct CDR3 sequences, with around 63% occurring only once. A remark on this clonotype: Its antigen is as yet unknown.

V dropped 1 base and J dropped 0 bases, with 15 bases sitting between them. CDR1 is DFQATT and CDR2 is SNEGSKA in the germline V gene (reference sequence). The CDR3 runs to 17 residues. The source is a human donor with aplastic anemia. Sequenced sample: sorted CD4+, CD8+, or CD8+CD57+ T cells (not recorded which) from PBMCs. The chain combines TRBV20-1 with TRBJ2-2; either TRBD1 or TRBD2 may fit D (5 bases each). The CDR3 sequence is CSARASEGPTNTGELFF. In DNA form, the CDR3 reads TGCAGTGCTAGAGCGAGCGAGGGACCTACGAACACCGGGGAGCTGTTTTTT.